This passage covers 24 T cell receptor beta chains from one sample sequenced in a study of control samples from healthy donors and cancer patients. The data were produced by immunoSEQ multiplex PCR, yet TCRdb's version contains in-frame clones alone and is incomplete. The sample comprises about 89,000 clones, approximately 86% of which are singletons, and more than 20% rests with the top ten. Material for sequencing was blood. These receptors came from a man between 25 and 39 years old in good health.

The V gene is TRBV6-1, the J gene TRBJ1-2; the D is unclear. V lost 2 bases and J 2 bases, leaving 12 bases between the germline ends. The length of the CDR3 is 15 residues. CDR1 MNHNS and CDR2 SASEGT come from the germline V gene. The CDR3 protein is CASSERAASNYGYTF. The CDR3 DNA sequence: TGTGCCAGCAGTGAAAGGGCAGCTTCCAACTATGGCTACACCTTC.

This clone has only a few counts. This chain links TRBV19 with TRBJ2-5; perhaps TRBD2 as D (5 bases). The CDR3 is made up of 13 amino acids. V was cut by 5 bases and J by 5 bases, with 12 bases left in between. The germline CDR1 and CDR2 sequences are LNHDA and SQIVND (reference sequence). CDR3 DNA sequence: TGTGCCAGTAGTGTACTAGGAGGCGAGACCCAGTACTTC. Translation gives CASSVLGGETQYF.

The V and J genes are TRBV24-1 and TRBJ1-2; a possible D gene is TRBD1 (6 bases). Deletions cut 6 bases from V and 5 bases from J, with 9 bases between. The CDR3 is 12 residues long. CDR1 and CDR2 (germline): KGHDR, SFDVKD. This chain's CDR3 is CATSSTGYGYTF. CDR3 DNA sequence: TGTGCCACCAGTAGCACAGGGTATGGCTACACCTTC.

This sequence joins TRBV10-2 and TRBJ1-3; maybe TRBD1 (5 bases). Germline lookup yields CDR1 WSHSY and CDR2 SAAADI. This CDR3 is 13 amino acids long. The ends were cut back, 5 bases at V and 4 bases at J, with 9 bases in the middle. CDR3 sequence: CASSPRTGNTIYF. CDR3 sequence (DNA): TGCGCCAGCAGTCCCAGGACAGGAAACACCATATATTTT.

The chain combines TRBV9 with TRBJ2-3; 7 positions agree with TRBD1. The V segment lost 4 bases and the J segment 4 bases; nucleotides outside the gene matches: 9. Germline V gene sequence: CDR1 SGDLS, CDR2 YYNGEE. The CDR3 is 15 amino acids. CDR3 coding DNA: TGTGCCAGCAGCCTGACCGGTGGGACAGCAGATACGCAGTATTTT. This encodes CASSLTGGTADTQYF.

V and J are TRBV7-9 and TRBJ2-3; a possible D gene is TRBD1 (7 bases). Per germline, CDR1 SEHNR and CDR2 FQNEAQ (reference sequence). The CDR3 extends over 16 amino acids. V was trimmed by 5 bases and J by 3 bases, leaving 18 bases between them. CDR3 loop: CASSHPGGMRTDTQYF. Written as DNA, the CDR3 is TGTGCCAGCAGCCACCCAGGGGGGATGAGGACAGATACGCAGTATTTT.

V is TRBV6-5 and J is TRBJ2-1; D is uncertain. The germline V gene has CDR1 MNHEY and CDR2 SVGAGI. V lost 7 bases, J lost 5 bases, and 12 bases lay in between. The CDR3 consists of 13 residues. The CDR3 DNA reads TGTGCCAGCAACTTGGACCCCGACAATGAGCAGTTCTTC. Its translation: CASNLDPDNEQFF.

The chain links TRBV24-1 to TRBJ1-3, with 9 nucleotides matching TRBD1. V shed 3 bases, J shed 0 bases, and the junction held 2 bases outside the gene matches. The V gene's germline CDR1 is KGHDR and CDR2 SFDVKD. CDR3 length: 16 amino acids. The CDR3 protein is CATSDGTGTSGNTIYF. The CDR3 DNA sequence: TGTGCCACCAGTGATGGGACAGGGACCTCTGGAAACACCATATATTTT.

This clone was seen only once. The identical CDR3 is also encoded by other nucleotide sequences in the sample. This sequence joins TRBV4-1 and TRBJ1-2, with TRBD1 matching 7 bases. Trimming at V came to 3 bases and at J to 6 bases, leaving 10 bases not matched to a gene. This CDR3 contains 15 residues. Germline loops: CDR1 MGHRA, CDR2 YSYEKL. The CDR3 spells CASSQDRSGFDGYTF. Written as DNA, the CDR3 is TGCGCCAGCAGCCAGGACAGGTCAGGGTTCGATGGCTACACCTTC.

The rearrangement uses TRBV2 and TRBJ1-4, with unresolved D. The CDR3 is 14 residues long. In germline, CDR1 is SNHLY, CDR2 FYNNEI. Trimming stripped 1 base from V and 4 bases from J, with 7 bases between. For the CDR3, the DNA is TGTGCCAGCAGTGAAGTACACTTTAATGAAAAACTGTTTTTT. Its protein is CASSEVHFNEKLFF.

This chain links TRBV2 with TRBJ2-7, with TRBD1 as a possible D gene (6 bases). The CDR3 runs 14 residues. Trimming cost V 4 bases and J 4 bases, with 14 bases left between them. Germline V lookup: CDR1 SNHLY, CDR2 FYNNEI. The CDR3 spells CASSGGTNIYEQYV. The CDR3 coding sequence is TGTGCCAGCAGTGGGGGGACAAACATTTACGAGCAGTACGTC.

The CDR3 loop is CASNKGGSTEAFF. For the CDR3, the DNA is TGTGCCAGCAATAAAGGGGGTTCCACTGAAGCTTTCTTT. This rearrangement joins TRBV7-9 to TRBJ1-1; a weak D match, TRBD1 (6 bases). The CDR3 loop spans 13 amino acids. The V gene lost 7 bases and the J gene lost 4 bases, with 13 bases spanning the gap. Germline CDR1 reads SEHNR; CDR2 reads FQNEAQ (reference sequence). Combining the CDR3 with reference TRBV7-9 and TRBJ1-1 gives the whole variable domain DTGVSQNPRHKITKRGQNVTFRCDPISEHNRLYWYRQTLGQGPEFLTYFQNEAQLEKSRLLSDRFSAERPKGSFSTLEIQRTEQGDSAMYLCASNKGGSTEAFFGQGTRLTVV.

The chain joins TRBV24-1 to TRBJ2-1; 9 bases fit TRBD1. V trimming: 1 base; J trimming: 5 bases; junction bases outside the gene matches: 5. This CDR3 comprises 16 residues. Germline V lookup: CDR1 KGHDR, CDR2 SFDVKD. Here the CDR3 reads CATSDLGTGRDNEQFF. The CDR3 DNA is TGTGCCACCAGTGATTTAGGGACAGGGAGGGACAATGAGCAGTTCTTC.

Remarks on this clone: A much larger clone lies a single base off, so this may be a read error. CDR3 amino acids: CASSYYTGELFF. CDR3 nucleotides: TGTGCCAGCAGTTACTACACCGGGGAGCTGTTTTTT. V is TRBV12-3 or TRBV12-4 and J is TRBJ2-2; D is ambiguous. V was pared by 4 bases and J by 3 bases, with 3 bases between. CDR3 size: 12 residues.

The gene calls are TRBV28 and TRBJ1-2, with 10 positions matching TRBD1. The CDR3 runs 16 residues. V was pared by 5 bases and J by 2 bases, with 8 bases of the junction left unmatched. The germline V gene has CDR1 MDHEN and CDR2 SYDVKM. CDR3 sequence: CASSRQGADGNYGYTF. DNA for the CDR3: TGTGCCAGCAGTCGACAGGGGGCAGATGGGAACTATGGCTACACCTTC.

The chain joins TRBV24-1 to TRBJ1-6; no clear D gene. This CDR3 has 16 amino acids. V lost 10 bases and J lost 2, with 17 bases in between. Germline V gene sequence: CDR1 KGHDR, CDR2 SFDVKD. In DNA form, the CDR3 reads TGTGCCACGCCCTACCCCAGTGGGACCTATAATTCACCCCTCCACTTT. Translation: CATPYPSGTYNSPLHF.

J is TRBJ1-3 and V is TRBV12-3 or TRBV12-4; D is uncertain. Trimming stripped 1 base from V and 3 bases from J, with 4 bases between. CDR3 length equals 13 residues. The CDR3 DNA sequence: TGTGCCAGCAGTTTAGGGTTTGGAAACACCATATATTTT. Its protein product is CASSLGFGNTIYF.

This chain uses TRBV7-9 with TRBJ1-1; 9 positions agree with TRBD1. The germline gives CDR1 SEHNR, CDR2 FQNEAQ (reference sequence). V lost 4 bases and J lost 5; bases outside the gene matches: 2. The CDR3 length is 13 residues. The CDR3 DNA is TGTGCCAGCAGCTCCGACAGGGGGACTGAAGCTTTCTTT. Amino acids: CASSSDRGTEAFF.

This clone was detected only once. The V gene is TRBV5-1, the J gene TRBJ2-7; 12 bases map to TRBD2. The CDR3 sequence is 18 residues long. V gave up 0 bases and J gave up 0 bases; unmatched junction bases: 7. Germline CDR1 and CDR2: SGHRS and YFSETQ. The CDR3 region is CASSLARTSGISSYEQYF. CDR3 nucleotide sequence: TGCGCCAGCAGCTTGGCGAGGACTAGCGGGATCAGCTCCTACGAGCAGTACTTC.

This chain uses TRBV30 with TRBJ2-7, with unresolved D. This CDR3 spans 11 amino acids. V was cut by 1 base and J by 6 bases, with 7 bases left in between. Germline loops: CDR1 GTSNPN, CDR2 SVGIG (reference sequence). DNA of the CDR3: TGTGCCTGGAGTGGATCAGTCGAGCAGTACGTC. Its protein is CAWSGSVEQYV.

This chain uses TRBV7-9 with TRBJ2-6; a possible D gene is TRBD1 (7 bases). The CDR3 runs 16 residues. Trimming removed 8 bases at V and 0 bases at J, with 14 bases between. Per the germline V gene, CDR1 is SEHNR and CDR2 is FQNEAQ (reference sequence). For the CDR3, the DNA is TGTGCCAGCGCGGGACAGAGGAACTCTGGGGCCAACGTCCTGACTTTC. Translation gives CASAGQRNSGANVLTF.

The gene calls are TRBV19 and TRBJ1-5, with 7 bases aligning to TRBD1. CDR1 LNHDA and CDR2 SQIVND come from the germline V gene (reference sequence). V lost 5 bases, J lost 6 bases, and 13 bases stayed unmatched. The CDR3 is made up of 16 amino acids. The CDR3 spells CASSPLDRAVSQPQHF. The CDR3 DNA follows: TGTGCCAGTAGTCCCCTCGACAGGGCGGTTAGTCAGCCCCAGCATTTT.

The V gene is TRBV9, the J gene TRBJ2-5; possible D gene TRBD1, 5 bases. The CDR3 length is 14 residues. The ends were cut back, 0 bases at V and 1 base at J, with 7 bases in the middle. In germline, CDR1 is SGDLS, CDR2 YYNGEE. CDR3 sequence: CASSVVDSQETQYF. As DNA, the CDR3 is TGTGCCAGCAGCGTAGTCGACAGCCAAGAGACCCAGTACTTC.

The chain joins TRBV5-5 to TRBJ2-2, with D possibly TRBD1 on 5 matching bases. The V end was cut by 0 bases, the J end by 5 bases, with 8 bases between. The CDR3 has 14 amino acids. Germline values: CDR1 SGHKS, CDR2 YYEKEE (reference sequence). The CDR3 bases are TGTGCCAGCAGCTTGGTAGCAGGGACCGGGGAGCTGTTTTTT. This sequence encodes CASSLVAGTGELFF.